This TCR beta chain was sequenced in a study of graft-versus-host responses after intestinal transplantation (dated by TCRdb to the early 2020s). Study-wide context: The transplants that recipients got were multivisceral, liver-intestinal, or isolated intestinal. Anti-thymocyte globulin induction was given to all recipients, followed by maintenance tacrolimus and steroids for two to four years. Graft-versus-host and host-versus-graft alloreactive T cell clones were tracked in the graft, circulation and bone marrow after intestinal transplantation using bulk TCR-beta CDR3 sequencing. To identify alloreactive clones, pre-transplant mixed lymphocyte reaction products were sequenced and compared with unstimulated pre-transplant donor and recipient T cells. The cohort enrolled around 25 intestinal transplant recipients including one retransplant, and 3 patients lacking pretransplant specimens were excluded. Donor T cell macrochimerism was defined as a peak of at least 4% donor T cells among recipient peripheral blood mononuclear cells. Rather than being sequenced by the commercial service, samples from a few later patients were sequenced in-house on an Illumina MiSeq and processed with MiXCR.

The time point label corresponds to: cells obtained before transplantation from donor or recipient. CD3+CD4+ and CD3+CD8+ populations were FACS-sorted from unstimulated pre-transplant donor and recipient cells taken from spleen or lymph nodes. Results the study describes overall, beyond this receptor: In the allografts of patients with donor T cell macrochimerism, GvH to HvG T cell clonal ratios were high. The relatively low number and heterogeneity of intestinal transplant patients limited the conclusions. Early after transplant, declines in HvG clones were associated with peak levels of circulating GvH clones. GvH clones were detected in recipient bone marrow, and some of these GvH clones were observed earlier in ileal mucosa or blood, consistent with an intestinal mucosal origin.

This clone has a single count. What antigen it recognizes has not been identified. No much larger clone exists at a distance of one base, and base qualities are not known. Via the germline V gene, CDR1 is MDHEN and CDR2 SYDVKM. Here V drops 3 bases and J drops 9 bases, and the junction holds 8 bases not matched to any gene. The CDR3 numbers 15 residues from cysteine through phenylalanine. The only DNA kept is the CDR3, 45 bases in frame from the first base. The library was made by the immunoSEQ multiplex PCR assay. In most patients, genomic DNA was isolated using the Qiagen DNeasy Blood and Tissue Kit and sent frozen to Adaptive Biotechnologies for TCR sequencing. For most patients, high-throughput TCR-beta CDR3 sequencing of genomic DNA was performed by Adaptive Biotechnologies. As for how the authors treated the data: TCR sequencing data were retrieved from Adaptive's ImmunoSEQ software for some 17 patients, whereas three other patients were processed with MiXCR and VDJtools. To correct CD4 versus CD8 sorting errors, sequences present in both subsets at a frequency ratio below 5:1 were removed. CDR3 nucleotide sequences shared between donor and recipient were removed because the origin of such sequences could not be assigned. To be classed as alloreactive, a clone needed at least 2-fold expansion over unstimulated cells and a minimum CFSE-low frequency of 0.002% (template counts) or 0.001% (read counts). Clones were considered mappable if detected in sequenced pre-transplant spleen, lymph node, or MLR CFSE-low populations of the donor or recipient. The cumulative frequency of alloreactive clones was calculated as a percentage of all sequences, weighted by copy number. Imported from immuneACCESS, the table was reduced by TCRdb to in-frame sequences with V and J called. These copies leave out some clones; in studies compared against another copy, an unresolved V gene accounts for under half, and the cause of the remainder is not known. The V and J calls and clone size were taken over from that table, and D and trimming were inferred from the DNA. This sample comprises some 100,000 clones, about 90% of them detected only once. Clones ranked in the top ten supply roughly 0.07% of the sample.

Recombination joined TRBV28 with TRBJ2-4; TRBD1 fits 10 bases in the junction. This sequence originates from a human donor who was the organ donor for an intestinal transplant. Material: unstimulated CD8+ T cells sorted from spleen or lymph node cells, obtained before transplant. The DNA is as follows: TGTGCCAGCAGTTTGGTGACAGGGGGCTTTTCCATTCAGTACTTC. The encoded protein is CASSLVTGGFSIQYF.